This T cell receptor (beta chain) was observed in a study of control samples from healthy donors and cancer patients. The CDR3 totals 13 residues. V lost 5 bases to trimming and J lost 0 bases, with 6 bases between them. CDR1 SGHNT and CDR2 YENEEA come from the germline V gene. The protocol was immunoSEQ multiplex PCR, while the TCRdb copy is restricted to in-frame clones and leaves out a portion. The sample consists of about 100,000 clones, approximately 84% of them appearing once. This sequence was found in a woman between 50 and 59 years old in good health. This chain links TRBV11-3 with TRBJ2-3; no definite D call. The sequencing input was blood. This CDR3 is CASSRTSTDTQYF. CDR3 in DNA: TGTGCCAGCAGCCGTACTAGCACAGATACGCAGTATTTT.